These T cell receptor beta chains were read from a single sample in a study of Ad26.COV2.S vaccination and SARS-CoV-2 variants. Generated by immunoSEQ multiplex PCR, the TCRdb table keeps only in-frame clones and is missing some. The table lists hundreds of thousands of clones, more than 85% of them singletons, with about 5% in the top ten. Sequencing was performed on peripheral blood, taken in a trial of Ad26.COV2.S vaccine versus placebo. The source of these receptors is a person aged 18-65 years who received the Ad26.COV2.S COVID-19 vaccine or a placebo. Both conserved end residues are part of each CDR3. D genes are given only for firm matches. Part of the rows lack a size; the others show once, few, many or a class for expanded clones.

j_gene	v_gene	d_gene	abundance	CDR3aa	CDR3nt
TRBJ2-7	TRBV29-1	.	.	CSVELEPGHPRGGASYEQYF	TGCAGCGTTGAACTGGAACCCGGGCACCCCCGGGGAGGAGCGTCCTACGAGCAGTACTTC
TRBJ2-2	TRBV4-2	.	.	CASSPATGFRPKLNGELFF	TGTGCCAGCAGCCCCGCGACAGGTTTTAGGCCGAAATTGAACGGGGAGCTGTTTTTT
TRBJ1-5	TRBV28	.	.	CASSPSHSVRNQPQHF	TGTGCCAGCAGTCCGTCTCACAGCGTTCGCAATCAGCCCCAGCATTTT
TRBJ2-1	TRBV12-3/TRBV12-4	.	.	CASSLNQGNEQFF	TGTGCCAGCAGTTTAAACCAGGGGAATGAGCAGTTCTTC
TRBJ1-1	TRBV27	.	.	CASSLWGRMNTEAFF	TGTGCCAGCAGTTTATGGGGACGGATGAACACTGAAGCTTTCTTT
TRBJ1-1	TRBV3-1/TRBV3-2	TRBD1	.	CASSQGTGNTEAFF	TGTGCCAGCAGCCAGGGGACAGGAAACACTGAAGCTTTCTTT
TRBJ1-4	TRBV18	TRBD1	.	CASSPDRVTNEKLFF	TGTGCCAGCTCACCGGACAGGGTTACTAATGAAAAACTGTTTTTT
TRBJ1-1	TRBV6-5	.	few	CASTSLLNTEAFF	TGTGCCAGCACCTCCCTATTGAACACTGAAGCTTTCTTT
TRBJ1-2	TRBV18	.	once	CASSPLGEQGLFGYTF	TGTGCCAGCTCACCATTGGGGGAACAAGGATTATTTGGCTACACCTTC
TRBJ1-5	TRBV28	.	.	CASKMGGQPQHF	TGTGCCAGCAAAATGGGGGGTCAGCCCCAGCATTTT
TRBJ2-5	TRBV9	TRBD2	.	CASGLAGGPQETQYF	TGTGCCAGCGGACTAGCGGGAGGGCCTCAGGAGACCCAGTACTTC
TRBJ2-5	TRBV5-5	.	.	CASSLGAAKETQYF	TGTGCCAGCAGCTTGGGGGCAGCTAAAGAGACCCAGTACTTC
TRBJ1-5	TRBV24-1	.	.	CATSDADSFNQPQHF	TGTGCCACCAGTGATGCGGACAGTTTCAATCAGCCCCAGCATTTT
TRBJ2-1	TRBV6-1	TRBD2	few	CASSDGGRVFNEQFF	TGTGCCAGCAGTGATGGCGGGAGGGTATTCAATGAGCAGTTCTTC
TRBJ2-1	TRBV5-8	TRBD2	.	CASSLAGGPRRGEQFF	TGTGCCAGCAGCTTGGCGGGAGGACCCAGGCGGGGTGAGCAGTTCTTC
TRBJ2-2	TRBV7-2	.	.	CASSLFYTGELFF	TGTGCCAGCAGCTTGTTTTACACCGGGGAGCTGTTTTTT
TRBJ1-5	TRBV2	.	.	CASRSVTLGQPQHF	TGTGCCAGCAGATCCGTGACATTGGGTCAGCCCCAGCATTTT
TRBJ2-7	TRBV6-5	.	.	CASLGIGTYEQYF	TGTGCCAGCCTAGGTATAGGAACCTACGAGCAGTACTTC
TRBJ2-7	TRBV4-1	TRBD1	.	CASSQDRTGSFEQYF	TGCGCCAGCAGCCAAGACAGGACAGGGTCATTCGAGCAGTACTTC
TRBJ1-1	TRBV2	TRBD1	.	CASSGDRNTEAFF	TGTGCCAGCAGTGGGGACAGGAACACTGAAGCTTTCTTT
TRBJ2-7	TRBV7-9	TRBD1	.	CASSLPSGTGTYEQYF	TGTGCCAGCAGCTTGCCCAGTGGGACAGGGACTTACGAGCAGTACTTC
TRBJ1-1	TRBV7-9	.	.	CASSSRTNTEAFF	TGTGCCAGCAGCTCAAGGACAAACACTGAAGCTTTCTTT
TRBJ2-2	TRBV14	.	.	CASSHVSGRIGELFF	TGTGCCAGCAGCCACGTCTCCGGACGGATCGGGGAGCTGTTTTTT
TRBJ1-5	TRBV19	TRBD1	.	CASSSGDRTSNQPQHF	TGTGCCAGTAGTAGTGGGGACAGGACTAGCAATCAGCCCCAGCATTTT